This T cell receptor beta chain is drawn from a study of shared clonotypes between healthy human individuals. Study summary: Each donor's CD4 naive and CD4 memory cells filled three plates apiece, CD8 naive two, and CD8 memory one. Study conclusions and caveats: Sharing across a few donors was seen in 4% to 6.5% of naive CD4 clonotypes.

The CDR3 is made up of 14 amino acids. V lost 2 bases and J 5 bases, leaving 10 bases between the germline ends. CDR1 is MNHNS and CDR2 is SASEGT in the germline V gene. Regarding this clone: Antigen specificity is unknown.

TCRdb keeps only in-frame clones here, not all; method: immunoSEQ multiplex PCR. Of 950,000 to 1,100,000 clones in the sample, approximately 72% were seen once. The material sequenced was memory CD4+ T cells sorted from blood. Sample subset: CD45RA-negative fraction. The rearrangement joins TRBV6-1 to TRBJ1-5; D is possibly TRBD1 (5 bases). This receptor was taken from a young man in good health. CDR3 in DNA: TGTGCCAGCAGTGAATTCAGGGTCGATCAGCCCCAGCATTTT. It specifies CASSEFRVDQPQHF.